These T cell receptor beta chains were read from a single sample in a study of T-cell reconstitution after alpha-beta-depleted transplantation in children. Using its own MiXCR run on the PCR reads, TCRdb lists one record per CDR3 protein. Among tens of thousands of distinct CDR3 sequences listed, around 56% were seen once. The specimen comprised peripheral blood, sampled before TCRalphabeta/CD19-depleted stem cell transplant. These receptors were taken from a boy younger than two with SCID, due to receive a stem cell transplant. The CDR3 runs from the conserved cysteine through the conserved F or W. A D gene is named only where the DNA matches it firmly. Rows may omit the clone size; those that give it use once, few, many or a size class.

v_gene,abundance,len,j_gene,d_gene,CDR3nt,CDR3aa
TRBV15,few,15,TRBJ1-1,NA,TGTGCCACCAGCAGAGATGGGGCGGTGAACACTGAAGCTTTCTTT,CATSRDGAVNTEAFF
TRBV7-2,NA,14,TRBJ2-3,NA,TGTGCCAGCAGCTTACGAGGGCGCACAGATACGCAGTATTTT,CASSLRGRTDTQYF
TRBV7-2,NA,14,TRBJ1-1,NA,TGTGCCAGCAGCCCGGGGGGACTGAACACTGAAGCTTTCTTT,CASSPGGLNTEAFF
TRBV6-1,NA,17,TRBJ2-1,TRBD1,TGTGCCAGCAGTCGACAGGGGAGGAGTACAATCTACAATGAGCAGTTCTTC,CASSRQGRSTIYNEQFF
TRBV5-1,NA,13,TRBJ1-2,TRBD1,TGCGCCAGCAGCCCCGGACAGGGATATGGCTACACCTTC,CASSPGQGYGYTF
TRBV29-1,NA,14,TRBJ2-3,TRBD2,TGCAGCGCCCGGACTAGCGGGGGGGCAGATACGCAGTATTTT,CSARTSGGADTQYF
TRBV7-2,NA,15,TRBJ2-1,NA,TGTGCCAGCCGACGGCCAAGGGGGGGTCCGCGGGAGCAGTTCTTC,CASRRPRGGPREQFF
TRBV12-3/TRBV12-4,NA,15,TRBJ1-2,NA,TGTGCCAGCAGCTCCCCGGGACACCTCAACTATGGCTACACCTTC,CASSSPGHLNYGYTF
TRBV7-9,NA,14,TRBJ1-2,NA,TGTGCCAGCAGCGGAGGACCAGGGTACGGTGGCTACACCTTC,CASSGGPGYGGYTF
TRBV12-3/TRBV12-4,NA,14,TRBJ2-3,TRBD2,TGTGCCAGCAGCTCTAGCGGAGACACAGATACGCAGTATTTT,CASSSSGDTDTQYF
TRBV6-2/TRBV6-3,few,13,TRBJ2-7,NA,TGTGCCAGCAGGCCGGACGGATACTACGAGCAGTACTTC,CASRPDGYYEQYF
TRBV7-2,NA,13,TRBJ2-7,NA,TGTGCCAGCAGCTTAGACAGGGTCTACGAGCAGTACTTC,CASSLDRVYEQYF
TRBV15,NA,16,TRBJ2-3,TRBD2,TGTGCCACCAGCAGCGGCGGGGGGGTGAGCACAGATACGCAGTATTTT,CATSSGGGVSTDTQYF
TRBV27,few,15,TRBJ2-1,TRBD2,TGTGCCAGCAGTTCTCTAGCGGGGGATTACAATGAGCAGTTCTTC,CASSSLAGDYNEQFF